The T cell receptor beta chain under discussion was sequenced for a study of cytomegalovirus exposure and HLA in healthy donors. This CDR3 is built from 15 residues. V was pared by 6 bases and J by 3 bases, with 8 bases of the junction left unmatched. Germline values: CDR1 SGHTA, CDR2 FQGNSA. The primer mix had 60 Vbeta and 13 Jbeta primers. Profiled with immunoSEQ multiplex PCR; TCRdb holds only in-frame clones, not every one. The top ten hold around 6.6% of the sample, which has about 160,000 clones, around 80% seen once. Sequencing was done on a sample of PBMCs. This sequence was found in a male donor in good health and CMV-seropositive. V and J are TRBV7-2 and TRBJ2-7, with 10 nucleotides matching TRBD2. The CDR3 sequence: CASRGLAGVSYEQYF. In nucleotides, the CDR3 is TGTGCCAGCAGGGGTCTAGCGGGAGTTAGCTACGAGCAGTACTTC.